The 32 T cell receptor beta chains below were found in one sample sequenced in a study of CD8 T cells in ankylosing spondylitis. General study points: Blood from ankylosing spondylitis patients appeared to carry a characteristic roughly 8-variant TCR beta motif.

TCRdb re-called the 5' RACE reads with MiXCR, one entry per CDR3 protein. The repertoire has some 700,000 distinct CDR3 sequences, 15% to 20% of them found once; the top ten carry around 20%. These TCRs' antigens remain unknown. Specimen: blood, either unsorted or a sorted T cell fraction (not recorded which). The receptors were gathered from a male donor with ankylosing spondylitis.

The chain links TRBV12-3 or TRBV12-4 to TRBJ1-6; D remains ambiguous. Trimming left V 3 bases short and J 10 bases short, with 13 bases between. The CDR3 extends over 14 amino acids. DNA of the CDR3: TGTGCCAGCAGTTTCAGACACGTAGGGTCACCCCTCCACTTT. Translating gives CASSFRHVGSPLHF.

This clonotype was seen only a few times. Here the CDR3 reads CARSPAGNSYEQYF. The CDR3 DNA follows: TGTGCCCGAAGCCCAGCGGGAAACTCCTACGAGCAGTACTTC. The genes are TRBV2 and TRBJ2-7; 7 bases agree with TRBD2. CDR1 is SNHLY, CDR2 FYNNEI, per germline. Losses at the gene ends were 11 bases for V and 0 bases for J; bases not matched to a gene: 10. The CDR3 has 14 amino acids. The full variable domain, in which reference TRBV2 and TRBJ2-7 provide the parts outside the CDR3, is EPEVTQTPSHQVTQMGQEVILRCVPISNHLYFYWYRQILGQKVEFLVSFYNNEISEKSEIFDDQFSVERPDGSNFTLKIRSTKLEDSAMYFCARSPAGNSYEQYFGPGTRLTVT.

CDR3 amino acids: CASSLYGWQETQYF. The CDR3 bases are TGTGCCAGCAGTTTATATGGCTGGCAAGAGACCCAGTACTTC. The rearrangement uses TRBV27 and TRBJ2-5; D unclear. This CDR3 contains 14 residues. Per germline, CDR1 MNHEY and CDR2 SMNVEV (reference sequence). Trimming shortened V by 1 base and J by 2 bases, and 8 bases separated the two germline ends.

This clonotype turned up a few times. The chain combines TRBV20-1 with TRBJ2-7; D uncertain. The V gene lost 0 bases and the J gene lost 2 bases, with 8 bases spanning the gap. Germline V lookup: CDR1 DFQATT, CDR2 SNEGSKA (reference sequence). CDR3 size: 13 residues. This CDR3 reads CSARDLDPYEQYF. The CDR3 coding sequence is TGCAGTGCTAGAGATTTGGACCCCTACGAGCAGTACTTC.

The J gene is TRBJ2-1, the V gene TRBV28, with 10 bases matching TRBD2. This CDR3 has 19 residues. The germline CDR1 and CDR2 sequences are MDHEN and SYDVKM. V was clipped by 6 bases and J by 0 bases; unmatched bases: 14. CDR3: CASSLIWDSGRISYNEQFF. In DNA, the CDR3 is TGTGCCAGCAGCCTAATCTGGGATAGCGGGAGGATCTCCTACAATGAGCAGTTCTTC.

This clonotype was counted only a few times. The chain links TRBV4-1 to TRBJ1-1; D ambiguous. Trimming cost V 0 bases and J 10 bases, with 9 bases left between them. CDR1 and CDR2 (germline): MGHRA, YSYEKL. The CDR3 is 12 amino acids. CDR3 coding DNA: TGCGCCAGCAGCCAAGACAATCGCGGAGCTTTCTTT. Its protein product is CASSQDNRGAFF.

The genes are TRBV7-9 and TRBJ2-3; D unresolved. V was trimmed by 7 bases and J by 0 bases, leaving 11 bases between them. Germline values: CDR1 SEHNR, CDR2 FQNEAQ (reference sequence). CDR3 length: 14 residues. In nucleotides, the CDR3 is TGTGCCAGCAACCCGATGCTGAGCACAGATACGCAGTATTTT. Translation gives CASNPMLSTDTQYF.

The chain uses TRBV11-2 and TRBJ2-3; 9 nucleotides agree with TRBD2. Germline values: CDR1 SGHAT, CDR2 FQNNGV. The CDR3 runs 16 residues. Germline trimming cut 3 bases from V and 2 bases from J; bases unmatched to any gene: 6. DNA for the CDR3: TGTGCCAGCAGCTTTCAGCGGGAGGCCCCCACAGATACGCAGTATTTT. Amino acid sequence: CASSFQREAPTDTQYF.

The chain recombines TRBV6-5 with TRBJ1-2; D is perhaps TRBD1 (5 bases). Germline CDR1 reads MNHEY; CDR2 reads SVGAGI. The V end was cut by 0 bases, the J end by 7 bases, with 18 bases between. The CDR3 is 16 residues long. CDR3 in DNA: TGTGCCAGCAGTTACTCGAGGAGCACAGGTGGTAGTGGCTACACCTTC. This codes for CASSYSRSTGGSGYTF.

This clonotype appeared many times. The V and J genes are TRBV7-8 and TRBJ2-2, with D tentatively TRBD1 (5 bases). Germline V gene sequence: CDR1 SGHVS, CDR2 FQNEAQ. The CDR3 spans 14 residues. The V and J ends lost 2 bases and 5 bases respectively, with 9 bases between them. The chain's CDR3 is CASSLQGDTGELFF. CDR3 coding DNA: TGTGCCAGCAGCTTACAAGGGGATACCGGGGAGCTGTTTTTT.

In its sample, this clonotype was seen a few times. The rearrangement links TRBV28 to TRBJ1-5; possible D gene TRBD1, 6 bases. The ends were cut back, 7 bases at V and 5 bases at J, with 12 bases in the middle. CDR3 length: 13 residues. Germline CDR1 is MDHEN and CDR2 is SYDVKM. The DNA of the CDR3 is TGTGCCAGCACCCTAAAGGGGGATCAGCCCCAGCATTTT. It translates to CASTLKGDQPQHF. The variable domain in full, with the rest retrieved from reference TRBV28 and TRBJ1-5, is DVKVTQSSRYLVKRTGEKVFLECVQDMDHENMFWYRQDPGLGLRLIYFSYDVKMKEKGDIPEGYSVSREKKERFSLILESASTNQTSMYLCASTLKGDQPQHFGDGTRLSIL.

This clonotype was picked up a small number of times. The chain links TRBV6-1 to TRBJ1-1, with D unclear. Germline loops: CDR1 MNHNS, CDR2 SASEGT. Trimming stripped 7 bases from V and 0 bases from J, with 9 bases between. The CDR3 covers 13 residues. DNA of the CDR3: TGTGCCAGCACCCCGGCATTGAACACTGAAGCTTTCTTT. Translated: CASTPALNTEAFF.

V is TRBV4-1 and J is TRBJ2-7, with 7 bases identical to TRBD1. Germline V gene data show CDR1 as MGHRA and CDR2 as YSYEKL. V was clipped by 1 base and J by 3 bases; unmatched bases: 6. CDR3 length: 15 residues. CDR3 in amino acids: CASSQVGAGGYEQYF. The CDR3 DNA reads TGCGCCAGCAGCCAAGTGGGGGCAGGGGGCTACGAGCAGTACTTC.

A few counts support this clonotype. The genes are TRBV9 and TRBJ2-3; D is uncertain. There are 15 residues in the CDR3. CDR1 SGDLS and CDR2 YYNGEE come from the germline V gene. V lost 0 bases and J 0 bases, leaving 8 bases between the germline ends. CDR3 in DNA: TGTGCCAGCAGCGTAGATCAGTTTAGCACAGATACGCAGTATTTT. Its translation: CASSVDQFSTDTQYF.

This clonotype was seen a few times. The chain combines TRBV18 with TRBJ1-5; 8 positions agree with TRBD1. CDR1 KGHSH and CDR2 LQKENI come from the germline V gene. After removal of 5 bases from V and 4 bases from J, the junction contained 7 bases not matched to a gene. CDR3 length: 15 amino acids. CDR3 DNA: TGTGCCAGCTCAGAGACAGGGGATGGGAATCAGCCCCAGCATTTT. Protein product: CASSETGDGNQPQHF.

V gene TRBV29-1 combines with J gene TRBJ2-1; D tentatively reads TRBD1 or TRBD2 (7 bases each). Germline-derived CDR1 and CDR2 are SQVTM and ANQGSEA. The CDR3 has 12 residues. V was trimmed by 8 bases and J by 10 bases, leaving 18 bases between them. The CDR3 coding sequence is TGCAGCTCCTCAGGGGGGGCGCAGGAGCAGTTCTTC. Amino acids: CSSSGGAQEQFF.

The chain carries TRBV9 and TRBJ2-3, with TRBD2 identical over 12 bases. Germline CDR1 is SGDLS and CDR2 is YYNGEE. Trimming cost V 4 bases and J 3 bases; bases outside gene matches: 6. The CDR3 runs to 16 residues. The CDR3 DNA follows: TGTGCCAGCAGCCCCCAGACTAGCGGGAGAACAGATACGCAGTATTTT. Translated, it gives CASSPQTSGRTDTQYF.

V gene TRBV24-1 combines with J gene TRBJ2-1; 12 nucleotides line up with TRBD2. Losses at the gene ends were 4 bases for V and 5 bases for J; bases not matched to a gene: 8. Germline CDR1 reads KGHDR; CDR2 reads SFDVKD. The CDR3 spans 17 residues. The CDR3: CATSESPLAGGDNEQFF. The CDR3 DNA reads TGTGCCACCAGTGAATCACCCCTAGCGGGGGGGGACAATGAGCAGTTCTTC.

This sequence joins TRBV7-3 and TRBJ2-1; the D call may be TRBD1 or TRBD2 (5 bases each). Germline values: CDR1 SGHTA, CDR2 FQGTGA. CDR3 length: 15 residues. Trimming shortened V by 6 bases and J by 3 bases, and 15 bases separated the two germline ends. CDR3 region: CASSKYRDVYNEQFF. Here the CDR3 DNA reads TGTGCCAGCAGTAAATACCGGGACGTCTACAATGAGCAGTTCTTC. Filled out from reference TRBV7-3 and TRBJ2-1, the complete variable domain reads GAGVSQTPSNKVTEKGKYVELRCDPISGHTALYWYRQSLGQGPEFLIYFQGTGAADDSGLPNDRFFAVRPEGSVSTLKIQRTERGDSAVYLCASSKYRDVYNEQFFGPGTRLTVL.

V gene TRBV28 combines with J gene TRBJ2-3; 7 positions match TRBD2. V was pared by 1 base and J by 4 bases, with 8 bases of the junction left unmatched. CDR1 and CDR2 (germline): MDHEN, SYDVKM. The CDR3 has 16 residues. CDR3 nucleotides: TGTGCCAGCAGTTTATTTGCGGGAGTGGGGGCAGATACGCAGTATTTT. Its translation is CASSLFAGVGADTQYF.

The chain is built from TRBV6-5 and TRBJ1-1, with 8 bases identical to TRBD1. With V trimmed by 0 bases and J by 5 bases, 5 bases remained unmatched. This CDR3 contains 15 residues. Germline V gives CDR1 MNHEY, CDR2 SVGAGI. CDR3 amino acids: CASSYSGQGATEAFF. The CDR3 DNA sequence: TGTGCCAGCAGTTACTCCGGGCAGGGGGCTACTGAAGCTTTCTTT.

This clonotype was recorded many times. The CDR3 spells CASSLLSIGEPDTGELFF. The CDR3 DNA reads as TGTGCCAGCAGCTTGTTGTCTATCGGAGAACCGGACACCGGGGAGCTGTTTTTT. V usage is TRBV5-6 and J usage is TRBJ2-2; D remains ambiguous. Germline V gene data show CDR1 as SGHDT and CDR2 as YYEEEE. CDR3 length: 18 amino acids. Trimming took off 1 base at V and 3 bases at J, with 19 bases between the two ends.

This clonotype was counted a few times. V usage is TRBV6-5 and J usage is TRBJ2-5; D not certain. V was cut by 2 bases and J by 2 bases, with 9 bases left in between. CDR1 is MNHEY and CDR2 is SVGAGI in the germline V gene. CDR3 length: 14 amino acids. In DNA, the CDR3 is TGTGCCAGCAGTTACGTCCACTCGCAAGAGACCCAGTACTTC. Its protein product is CASSYVHSQETQYF.

The chain uses TRBV6-5 and TRBJ1-2; D is perhaps TRBD1 (5 bases). Germline CDR1 is MNHEY and CDR2 is SVGAGI. CDR3 length: 15 residues. V shed 2 bases and J shed 6 bases, with 16 bases lying between them. The CDR3 region has the DNA TGTGCCAGCAGTTACGCTTGGGGCGGGTTTGATGGCTACACCTTC. Amino acid sequence: CASSYAWGGFDGYTF.

The rearrangement uses TRBV6-1 and TRBJ2-1; TRBD2 agrees at 7 bases. The germline CDR1 and CDR2 sequences are MNHNS and SASEGT. The CDR3 length is 15 residues. J gave up 6 bases and V 8 bases, and 13 bases lay outside the gene matches. CDR3 protein: CASGMSGKGPNEQFF. In nucleotides, the CDR3 is TGTGCCAGCGGGATGAGCGGGAAAGGGCCCAATGAGCAGTTCTTC.

A few counts support this clonotype. CDR3 residues: CSARSWTGANTGELFF. CDR3 DNA sequence: TGCAGTGCTAGATCCTGGACAGGGGCGAACACCGGGGAGCTGTTTTTT. The genes are TRBV20-1 and TRBJ2-2, with TRBD1 identical over 9 bases. The CDR3 contains 16 residues. Trimming cost V 2 bases and J 0 bases; bases outside gene matches: 4. Germline assignment: CDR1 DFQATT and CDR2 SNEGSKA (reference sequence).

The gene calls are TRBV18 and TRBJ1-1, with D possibly TRBD1 on 5 matching bases. The CDR3 extends over 15 amino acids. Germline values: CDR1 KGHSH, CDR2 LQKENI. V was cut by 0 bases and J by 1 base, with 9 bases left in between. The CDR3 loop is CASSPPGVRNTEAFF. The CDR3 region has the DNA TGTGCCAGCTCACCACCGGGGGTAAGGAACACTGAAGCTTTCTTT.

This clonotype was detected only a few times. The chain carries TRBV10-3 and TRBJ2-7, with 8 bases matching TRBD1. V lost 10 bases, J lost 5 bases, and 13 bases stayed unmatched. CDR3 length: 14 amino acids. The germline V gene has CDR1 ENHRY and CDR2 SYGVKD. The CDR3 coding sequence is TGTGCCACCAGGGAGGCCGGGACAGGCAACGAGCAGTACTTC. Encoded protein: CATREAGTGNEQYF.

V is TRBV19 and J is TRBJ2-4; 10 bases line up with TRBD1. The V gene's germline CDR1 is LNHDA and CDR2 SQIVND (reference sequence). This CDR3 comprises 16 residues. J lost 2 bases, V lost 6 bases, and 7 bases had no gene match. This CDR3 reads CASSPGTGAPKNIQYF. The CDR3 DNA reads TGTGCCAGTAGCCCCGGGACAGGGGCTCCCAAAAACATTCAGTACTTC.

This clonotype has just a few counts. The V gene is TRBV5-5, the J gene TRBJ1-6; 10 nucleotides agree with TRBD1. Unmatched junction bases numbered 5, after V lost 5 bases and J lost 9 bases. CDR1 is SGHKS and CDR2 is YYEKEE in the germline V gene (reference sequence). The CDR3 is made up of 14 amino acids. As DNA, the CDR3 is TGTGCCAGCAGGCGGGACAGGGGACTTTCACCCCTCCACTTT. It translates to CASRRDRGLSPLHF.

This clonotype was seen only a few times. CDR3: CASSTHSFLTDTQYF. The DNA for the CDR3 is TGTGCCAGCAGCACCCACAGTTTTCTCACAGATACGCAGTATTTT. The V and J genes are TRBV14 and TRBJ2-3; D not resolved. CDR1 SGHDN and CDR2 FVKESK come from the germline V gene. The ends were cut back, 5 bases at V and 2 bases at J, with 14 bases in the middle. This CDR3 spans 15 amino acids.

The chain links TRBV7-2 to TRBJ2-7; D is perhaps TRBD2 (6 bases). Trimming left V 5 bases short and J 3 bases short, with 11 bases between. Germline V gene sequence: CDR1 SGHTA, CDR2 FQGNSA. This CDR3 is built from 13 residues. CDR3 DNA sequence: TGTGCCAGCAGCACTAGCAGGCTCTACGAGCAGTACTTC. Translating gives CASSTSRLYEQYF.